The source of this T cell receptor beta chain is a study of T cells in Graves' hyperthyroidism and ophthalmopathy. General study findings and limits: The model anticipated ophthalmopathy a median approximately 6.5 months pre-onset.

The authors deemed Graves' hyperthyroidism stable absent ophthalmopathy progression within 18 months. A patient was excluded if there was uncontrolled infection, other autoimmune disease, pregnancy or lactation. V was pared by 0 bases and J by 4 bases, with 9 bases of the junction left unmatched. This CDR3 has 17 residues. The germline CDR1 and CDR2 sequences are DFQATT and SNEGSKA (reference sequence). Amplified regions were TCR beta CDR3 sequences from RNA transcripts. The HTBI primer set served for first-round RT-PCR of the TCR CDR3. One entry per CDR3 protein results from TCRdb running MiXCR on the multiplex PCR reads. This sample has 340,000 or so distinct CDR3 sequences; around a sixth occur once, and the top ten carry around 54%. In this sample, this clonotype turned up a few times. Its antigen is not known.

The J gene is TRBJ2-1, the V gene TRBV20-1; 10 bases line up with TRBD2. The sequenced sample consisted of blood. The receptor's source is a woman in her forties or fifties with Graves' hyperthyroidism. The CDR3 DNA reads as TGCAGTGCTAGAGACCCCGGACTAGCGGAAATATACAATGAGCAGTTCTTC. Protein sequence: CSARDPGLAEIYNEQFF.